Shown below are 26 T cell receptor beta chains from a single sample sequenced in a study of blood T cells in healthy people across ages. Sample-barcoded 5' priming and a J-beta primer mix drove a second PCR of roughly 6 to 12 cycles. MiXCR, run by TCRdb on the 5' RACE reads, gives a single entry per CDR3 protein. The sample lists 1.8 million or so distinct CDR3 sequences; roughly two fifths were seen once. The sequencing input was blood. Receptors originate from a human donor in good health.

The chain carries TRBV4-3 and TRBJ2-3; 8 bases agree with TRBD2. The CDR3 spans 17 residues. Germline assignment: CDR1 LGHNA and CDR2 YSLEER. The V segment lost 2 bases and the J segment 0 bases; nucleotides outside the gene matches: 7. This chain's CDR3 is CASSQPYLAGSTDTQYF. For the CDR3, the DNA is TGCGCCAGCAGCCAACCCTACTTAGCGGGGAGCACAGATACGCAGTATTTT.

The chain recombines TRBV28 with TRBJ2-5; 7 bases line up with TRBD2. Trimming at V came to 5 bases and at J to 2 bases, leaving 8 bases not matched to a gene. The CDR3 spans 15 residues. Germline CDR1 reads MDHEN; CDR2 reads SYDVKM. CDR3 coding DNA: TGTGCCAGCAGTATGCGGTGGGGGGGGCAAGAGACCCAGTACTTC. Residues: CASSMRWGGQETQYF.

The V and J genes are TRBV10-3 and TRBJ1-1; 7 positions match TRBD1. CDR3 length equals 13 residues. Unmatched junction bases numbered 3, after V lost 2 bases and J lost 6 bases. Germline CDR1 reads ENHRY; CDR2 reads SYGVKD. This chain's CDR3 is CAISEGTESEAFF. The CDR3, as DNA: TGTGCCATCAGTGAGGGGACAGAGTCTGAAGCTTTCTTT.

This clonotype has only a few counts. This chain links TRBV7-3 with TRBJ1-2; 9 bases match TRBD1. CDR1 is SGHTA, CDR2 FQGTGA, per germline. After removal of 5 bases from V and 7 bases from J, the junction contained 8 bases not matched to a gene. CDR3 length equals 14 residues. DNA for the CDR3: TGTGCCAGCAGCATTACAGGGGGCGGCGGTGGCTACACCTTC. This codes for CASSITGGGGGYTF.

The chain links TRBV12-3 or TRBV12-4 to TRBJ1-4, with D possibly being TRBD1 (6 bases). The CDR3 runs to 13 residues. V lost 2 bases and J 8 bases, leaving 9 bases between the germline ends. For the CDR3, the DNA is TGTGCCAGCAGTTTATCCGACAGGGAAAAACTGTTTTTT. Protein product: CASSLSDREKLFF.

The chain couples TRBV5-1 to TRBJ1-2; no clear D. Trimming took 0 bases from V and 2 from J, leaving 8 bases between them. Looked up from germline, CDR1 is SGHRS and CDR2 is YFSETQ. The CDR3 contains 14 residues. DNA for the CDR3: TGCGCCAGCAGCTTGGGACACTTAAACTATGGCTACACCTTC. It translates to CASSLGHLNYGYTF.

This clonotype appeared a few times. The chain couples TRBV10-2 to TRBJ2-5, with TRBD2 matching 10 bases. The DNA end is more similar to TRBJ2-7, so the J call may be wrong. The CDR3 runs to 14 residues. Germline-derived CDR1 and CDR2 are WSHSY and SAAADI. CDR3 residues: CASSQRGGGYEQYF. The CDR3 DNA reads TGCGCCAGCAGCCAGCGGGGGGGCGGTTACGAGCAGTACTTC.

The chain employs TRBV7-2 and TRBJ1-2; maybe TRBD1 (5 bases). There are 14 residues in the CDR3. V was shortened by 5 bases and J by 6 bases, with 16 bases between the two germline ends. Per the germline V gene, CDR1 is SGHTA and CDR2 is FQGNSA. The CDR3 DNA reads TGTGCCAGCAGCCCCCGTAGGGGATCCAATGGCTACACCTTC. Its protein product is CASSPRRGSNGYTF.

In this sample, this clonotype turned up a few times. In DNA, the CDR3 is TGCGCCAGCAGGGTGGACGTCTACAATGAGCAGTTCTTC. Translated: CASRVDVYNEQFF. The chain has TRBV5-1 and TRBJ2-1, with D unresolved. The ends were cut back, 5 bases at V and 3 bases at J, with 9 bases in the middle. Germline V CDR1 and CDR2: SGHRS, YFSETQ. The CDR3 extends over 13 amino acids.

CDR3 residues: CASSPRGISSYEQYF. The CDR3 DNA is TGTGCCAGCAGCCCACGGGGGATTAGCTCCTACGAGCAGTACTTC. The genes are TRBV11-2 and TRBJ2-7; D is possibly TRBD2 (6 bases). The CDR3 covers 15 residues. V was trimmed by 5 bases and J by 0 bases, leaving 14 bases between them. From germline, CDR1 is SGHAT and CDR2 FQNNGV. Based on the CDR3 plus reference TRBV11-2 and TRBJ2-7, the full variable domain is EAGVAQSPRYKIIEKRQSVAFWCNPISGHATLYWYQQILGQGPKLLIQFQNNGVVDDSQLPKDRFSAERLKGVDSTLKIQPAKLEDSAVYLCASSPRGISSYEQYFGPGTRLTVT.

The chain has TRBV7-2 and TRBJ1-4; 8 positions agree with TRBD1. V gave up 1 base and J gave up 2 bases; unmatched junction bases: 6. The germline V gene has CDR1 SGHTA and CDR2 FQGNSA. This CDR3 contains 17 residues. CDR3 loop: CASSLGRTGRTNEKLFF. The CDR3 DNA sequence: TGTGCCAGCAGCTTAGGGCGGACAGGGAGGACTAATGAAAAACTGTTTTTT.

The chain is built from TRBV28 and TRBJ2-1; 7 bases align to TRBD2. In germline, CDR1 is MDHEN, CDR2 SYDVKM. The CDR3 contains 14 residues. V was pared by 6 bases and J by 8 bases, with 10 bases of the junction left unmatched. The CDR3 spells CASSSAGVWDEQFF. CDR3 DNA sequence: TGTGCCAGCAGCTCCGCGGGGGTTTGGGATGAGCAGTTCTTC.

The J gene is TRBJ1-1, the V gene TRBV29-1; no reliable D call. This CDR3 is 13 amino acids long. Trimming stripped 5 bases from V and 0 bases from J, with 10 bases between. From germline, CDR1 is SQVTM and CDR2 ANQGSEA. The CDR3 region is CSVREGMNTEAFF. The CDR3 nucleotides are TGCAGCGTTCGTGAGGGTATGAACACTGAAGCTTTCTTT.

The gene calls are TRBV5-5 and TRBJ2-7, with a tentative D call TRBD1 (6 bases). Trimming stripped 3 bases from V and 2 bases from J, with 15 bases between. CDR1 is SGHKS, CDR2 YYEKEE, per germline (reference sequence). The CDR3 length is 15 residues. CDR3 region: CASSSQGQGPYEQYF. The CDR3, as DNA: TGTGCCAGCAGCTCACAGGGTCAGGGGCCCTACGAGCAGTACTTC.

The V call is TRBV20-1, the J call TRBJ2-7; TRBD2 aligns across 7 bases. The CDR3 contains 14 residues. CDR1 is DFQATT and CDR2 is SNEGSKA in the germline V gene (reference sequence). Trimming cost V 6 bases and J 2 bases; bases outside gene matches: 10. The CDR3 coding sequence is TGCAGTGCCCAAAGCGGGACGCAAACCTACGAGCAGTACTTC. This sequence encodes CSAQSGTQTYEQYF.

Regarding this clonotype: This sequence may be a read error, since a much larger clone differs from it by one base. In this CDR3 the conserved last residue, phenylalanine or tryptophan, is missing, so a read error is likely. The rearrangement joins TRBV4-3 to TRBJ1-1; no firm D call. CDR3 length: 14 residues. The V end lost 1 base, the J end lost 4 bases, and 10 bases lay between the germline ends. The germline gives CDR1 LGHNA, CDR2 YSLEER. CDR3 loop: CASSQVGRGTEAFL. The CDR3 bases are TGCGCCAGCAGCCAAGTAGGCCGGGGCACTGAAGCTTTCCTT.

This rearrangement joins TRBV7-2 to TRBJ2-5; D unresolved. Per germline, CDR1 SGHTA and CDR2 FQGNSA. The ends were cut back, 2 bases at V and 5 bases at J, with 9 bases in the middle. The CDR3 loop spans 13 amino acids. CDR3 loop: CASSLYPSETQYF. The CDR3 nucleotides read TGTGCCAGCAGCTTATACCCTAGTGAGACCCAGTACTTC.

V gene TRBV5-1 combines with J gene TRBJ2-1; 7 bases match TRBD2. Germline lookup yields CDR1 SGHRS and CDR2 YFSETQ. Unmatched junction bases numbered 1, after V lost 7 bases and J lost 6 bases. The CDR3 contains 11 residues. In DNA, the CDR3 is TGCGCCAGCGCTAGCGGCAATGAGCAGTTCTTC. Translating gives CASASGNEQFF.

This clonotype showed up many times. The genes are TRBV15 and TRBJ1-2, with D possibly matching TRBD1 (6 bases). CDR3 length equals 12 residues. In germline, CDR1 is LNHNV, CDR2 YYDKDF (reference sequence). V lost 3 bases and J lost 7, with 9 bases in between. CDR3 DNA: TGTGCCACCAGCAGGGACAGCGGTGGCTACACCTTC. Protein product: CATSRDSGGYTF.

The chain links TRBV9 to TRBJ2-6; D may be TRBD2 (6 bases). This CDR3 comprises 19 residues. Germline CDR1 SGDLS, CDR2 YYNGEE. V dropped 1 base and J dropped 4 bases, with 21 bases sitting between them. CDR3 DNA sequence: TGTGCCAGCAGCGTATCCATCCTGGAGGGTTCTAGAGGGGCCAACGTCCTGACTTTC. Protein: CASSVSILEGSRGANVLTF.

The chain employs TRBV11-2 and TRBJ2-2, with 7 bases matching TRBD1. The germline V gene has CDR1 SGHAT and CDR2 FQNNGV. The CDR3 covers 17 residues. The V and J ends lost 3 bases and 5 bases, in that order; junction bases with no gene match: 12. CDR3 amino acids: CASSFLGDREKTGELFF. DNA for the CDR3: TGTGCCAGCAGCTTTTTGGGAGACAGGGAGAAAACCGGGGAGCTGTTTTTT.

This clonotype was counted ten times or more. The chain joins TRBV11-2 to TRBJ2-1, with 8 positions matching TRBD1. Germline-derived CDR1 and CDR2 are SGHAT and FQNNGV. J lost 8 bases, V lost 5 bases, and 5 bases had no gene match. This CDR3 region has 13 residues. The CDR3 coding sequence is TGTGCCAGCAGCCAGGGACAGGCTTATGAGCAGTTCTTC. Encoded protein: CASSQGQAYEQFF.

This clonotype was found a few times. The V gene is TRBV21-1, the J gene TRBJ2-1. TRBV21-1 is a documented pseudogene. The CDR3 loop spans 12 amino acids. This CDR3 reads CASSAYKNEQFF. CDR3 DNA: TGTGCCAGCAGCGCCTATAAAAATGAGCAGTTCTTC.

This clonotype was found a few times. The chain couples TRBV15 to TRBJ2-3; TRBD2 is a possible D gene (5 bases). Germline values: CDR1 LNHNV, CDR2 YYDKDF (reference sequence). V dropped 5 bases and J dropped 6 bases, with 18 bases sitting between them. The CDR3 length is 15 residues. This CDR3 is CATSPRLPLGDTQYF. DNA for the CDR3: TGTGCCACCAGCCCGAGACTACCTCTCGGGGATACGCAGTATTTT.

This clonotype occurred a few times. The CDR3 DNA follows: TGTGCCAGCAGTTACTCGAGTGTAGGCTATGGCTACACCTTC. Its protein is CASSYSSVGYGYTF. This rearrangement joins TRBV6-5 to TRBJ1-2; no firm D call. The CDR3 covers 14 residues. The germline V and J ends were trimmed by 0 bases and 4 bases, with 9 bases remaining between them. Germline V CDR1 and CDR2: MNHEY, SVGAGI.

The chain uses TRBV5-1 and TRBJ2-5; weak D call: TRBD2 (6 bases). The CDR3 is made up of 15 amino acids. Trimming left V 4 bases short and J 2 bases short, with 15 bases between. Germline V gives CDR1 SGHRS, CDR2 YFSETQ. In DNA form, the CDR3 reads TGCGCCAGCAGCCTCCCCCGCGGGGCACAAGAGACCCAGTACTTC. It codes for CASSLPRGAQETQYF. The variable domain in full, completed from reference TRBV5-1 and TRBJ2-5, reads KAGVTQTPRYLIKTRGQQVTLSCSPISGHRSVSWYQQTPGQGLQFLFEYFSETQRNKGNFPGRFSGRQFSNSRSEMNVSTLELGDSALYLCASSLPRGAQETQYFGPGTRLLVL.